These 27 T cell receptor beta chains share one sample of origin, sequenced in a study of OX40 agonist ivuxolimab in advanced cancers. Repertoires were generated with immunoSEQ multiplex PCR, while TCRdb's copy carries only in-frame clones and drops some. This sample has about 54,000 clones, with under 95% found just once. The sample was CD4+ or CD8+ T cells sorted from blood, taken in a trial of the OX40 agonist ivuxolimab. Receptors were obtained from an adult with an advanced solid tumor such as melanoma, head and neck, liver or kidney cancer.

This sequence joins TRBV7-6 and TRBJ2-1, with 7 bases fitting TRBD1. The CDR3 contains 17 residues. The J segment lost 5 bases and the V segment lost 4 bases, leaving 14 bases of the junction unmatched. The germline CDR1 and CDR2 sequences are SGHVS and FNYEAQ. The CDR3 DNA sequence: TGTGCCAGCAGCTCCACAGGGGTTCCGGGGATTAACAATGAGCAGTTCTTC. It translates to CASSSTGVPGINNEQFF.

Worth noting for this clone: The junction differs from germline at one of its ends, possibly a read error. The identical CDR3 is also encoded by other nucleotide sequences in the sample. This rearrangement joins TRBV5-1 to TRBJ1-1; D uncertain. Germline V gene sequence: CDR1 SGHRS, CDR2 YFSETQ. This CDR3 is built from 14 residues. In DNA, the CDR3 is TGCGCCAGCAGCCTGGCTGGATATAACACTGAGGCTTTCTTT. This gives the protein CASSLAGYNTEAFF. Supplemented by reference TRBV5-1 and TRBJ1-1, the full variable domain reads KAGVTQTPRYLIKTRGQQVTLSCSPISGHRSVSWYQQTPGQGLQFLFEYFSETQRNKGNFPGRFSGRQFSNSRSEMNVSTLELGDSALYLCASSLAGYNTEAFFGQGTRLTVV.

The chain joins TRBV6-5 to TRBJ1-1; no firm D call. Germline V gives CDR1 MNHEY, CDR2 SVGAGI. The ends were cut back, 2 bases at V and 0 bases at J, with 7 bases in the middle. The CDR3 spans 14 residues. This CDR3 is CASSYGTMNTEAFF. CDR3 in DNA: TGTGCCAGCAGTTACGGTACGATGAACACTGAAGCTTTCTTT.

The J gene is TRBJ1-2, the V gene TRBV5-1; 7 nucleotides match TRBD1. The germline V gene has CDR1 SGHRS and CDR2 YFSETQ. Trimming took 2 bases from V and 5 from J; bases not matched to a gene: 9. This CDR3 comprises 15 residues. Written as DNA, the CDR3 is TGCGCCAGCAGCTTAGCAGGGACAGCCTTTTATGGCTACACCTTC. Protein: CASSLAGTAFYGYTF.

The CDR3 region has the DNA TGCGCCACCACTAAAAGGGAGGGGGGGCCCGAAAGGAATGGCTACACCTTC. Protein product: CATTKREGGPERNGYTF. The chain recombines TRBV5-1 with TRBJ1-2; possibly TRBD1 for D (6 bases). Trimming removed 9 bases at V and 6 bases at J, with 30 bases between. The germline V gene encodes CDR1 SGHRS and CDR2 YFSETQ. The CDR3 totals 17 residues.

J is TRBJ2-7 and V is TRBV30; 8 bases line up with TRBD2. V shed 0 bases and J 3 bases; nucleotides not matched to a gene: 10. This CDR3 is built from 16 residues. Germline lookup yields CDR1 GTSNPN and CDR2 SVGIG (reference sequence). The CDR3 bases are TGTGCCTGGAGTGTACCTAGCGGGTTTCCCTTCTACGAGCAGTACTTC. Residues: CAWSVPSGFPFYEQYF.

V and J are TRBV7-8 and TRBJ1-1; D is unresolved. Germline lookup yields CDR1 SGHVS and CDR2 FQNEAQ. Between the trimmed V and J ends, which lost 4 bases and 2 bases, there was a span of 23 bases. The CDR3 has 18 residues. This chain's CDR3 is CASSSKRPIQSRNTEAFF. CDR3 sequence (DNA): TGTGCCAGCAGCTCGAAACGTCCGATACAGAGCCGCAACACTGAAGCTTTCTTT.

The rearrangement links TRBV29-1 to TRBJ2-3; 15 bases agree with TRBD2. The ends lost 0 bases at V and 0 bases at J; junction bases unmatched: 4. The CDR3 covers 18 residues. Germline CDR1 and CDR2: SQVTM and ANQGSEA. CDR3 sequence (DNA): TGCAGCGTTGAAGATCTCGGACTAGCGGGGGGGAGCACAGATACGCAGTATTTT. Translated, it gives CSVEDLGLAGGSTDTQYF.

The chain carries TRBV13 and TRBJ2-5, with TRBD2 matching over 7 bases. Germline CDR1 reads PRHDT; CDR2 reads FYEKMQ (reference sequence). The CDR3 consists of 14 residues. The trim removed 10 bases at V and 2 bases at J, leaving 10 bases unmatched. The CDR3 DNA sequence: TGTGCCATTGGGGTCGGGACTATTCAAGAGACCCAGTACTTC. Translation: CAIGVGTIQETQYF.

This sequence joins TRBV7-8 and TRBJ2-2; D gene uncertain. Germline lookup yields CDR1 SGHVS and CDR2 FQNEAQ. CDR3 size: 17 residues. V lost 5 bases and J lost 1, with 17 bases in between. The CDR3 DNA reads TGTGCCAGCAGCCCGAGCCAGGCTCTCCTGAACACCGGGGAGCTGTTTTTT. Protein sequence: CASSPSQALLNTGELFF.

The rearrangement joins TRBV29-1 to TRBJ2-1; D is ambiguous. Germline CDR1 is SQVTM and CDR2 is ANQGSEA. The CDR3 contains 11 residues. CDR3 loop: CSWSRNNEQFF. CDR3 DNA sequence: TGCAGTTGGTCTAGAAACAATGAGCAGTTCTTC.

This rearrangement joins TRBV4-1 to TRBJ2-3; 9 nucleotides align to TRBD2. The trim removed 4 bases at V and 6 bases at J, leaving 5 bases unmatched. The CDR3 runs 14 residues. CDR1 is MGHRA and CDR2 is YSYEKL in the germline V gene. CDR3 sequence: CASSLEREDDTQYF. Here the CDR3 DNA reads TGCGCCAGCAGCCTCGAGCGGGAGGACGATACGCAGTATTTT.

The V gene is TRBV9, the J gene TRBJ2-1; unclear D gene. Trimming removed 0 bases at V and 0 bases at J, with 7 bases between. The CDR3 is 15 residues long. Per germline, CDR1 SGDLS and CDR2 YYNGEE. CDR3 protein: CASSVAVLSYNEQFF. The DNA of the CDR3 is TGTGCCAGCAGCGTAGCGGTTCTCTCCTACAATGAGCAGTTCTTC.

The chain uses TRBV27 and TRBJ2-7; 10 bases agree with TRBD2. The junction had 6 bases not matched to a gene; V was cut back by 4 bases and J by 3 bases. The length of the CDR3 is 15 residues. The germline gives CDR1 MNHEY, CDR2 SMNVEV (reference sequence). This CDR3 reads CASSWTSGPHYEQYF. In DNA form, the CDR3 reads TGTGCCAGCAGTTGGACTAGCGGTCCCCACTACGAGCAGTACTTC.

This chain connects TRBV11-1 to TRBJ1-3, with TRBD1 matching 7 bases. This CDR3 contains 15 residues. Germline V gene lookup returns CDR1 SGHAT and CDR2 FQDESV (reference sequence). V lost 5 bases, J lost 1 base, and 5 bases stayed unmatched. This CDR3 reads CASSQDRFSGNTIYF. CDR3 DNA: TGTGCCAGCAGCCAGGACAGGTTTTCTGGAAACACCATATATTTT.

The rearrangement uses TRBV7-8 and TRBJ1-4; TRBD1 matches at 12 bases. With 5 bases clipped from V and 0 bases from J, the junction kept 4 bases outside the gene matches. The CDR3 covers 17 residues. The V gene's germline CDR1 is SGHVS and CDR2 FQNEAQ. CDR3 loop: CASSRGQGATTNEKLFF. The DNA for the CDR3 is TGTGCCAGCAGCCGGGGACAGGGGGCGACAACTAATGAAAAACTGTTTTTT.

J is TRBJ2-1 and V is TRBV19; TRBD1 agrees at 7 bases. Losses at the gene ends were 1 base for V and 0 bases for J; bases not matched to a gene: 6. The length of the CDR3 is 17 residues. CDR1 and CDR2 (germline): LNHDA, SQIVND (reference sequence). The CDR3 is CASSIGEGQFSYNEQFF. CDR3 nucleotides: TGTGCCAGTAGTATAGGCGAGGGACAGTTCTCCTACAATGAGCAGTTCTTC.

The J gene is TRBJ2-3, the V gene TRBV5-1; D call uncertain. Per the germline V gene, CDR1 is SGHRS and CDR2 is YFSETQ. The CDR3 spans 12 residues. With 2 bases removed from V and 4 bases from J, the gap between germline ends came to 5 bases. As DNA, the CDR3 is TGCGCCAGCAGCTTCTCTGCAGATACGCAGTATTTT. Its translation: CASSFSADTQYF.

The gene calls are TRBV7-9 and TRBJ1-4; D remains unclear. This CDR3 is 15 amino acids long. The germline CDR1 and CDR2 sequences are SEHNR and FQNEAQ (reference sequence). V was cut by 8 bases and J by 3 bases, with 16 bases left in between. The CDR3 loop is CASLHSPAANEKLFF. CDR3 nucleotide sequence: TGTGCCAGCCTCCATTCTCCGGCGGCTAATGAAAAACTGTTTTTT.

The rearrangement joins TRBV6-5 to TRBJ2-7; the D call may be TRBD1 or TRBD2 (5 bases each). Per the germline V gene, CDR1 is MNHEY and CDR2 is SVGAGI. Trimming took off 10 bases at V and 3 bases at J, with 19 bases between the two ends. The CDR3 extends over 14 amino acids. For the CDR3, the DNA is TGTGCCACTGCACCCACTAGGGGTTTCTACGAGCAGTACTTC. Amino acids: CATAPTRGFYEQYF.

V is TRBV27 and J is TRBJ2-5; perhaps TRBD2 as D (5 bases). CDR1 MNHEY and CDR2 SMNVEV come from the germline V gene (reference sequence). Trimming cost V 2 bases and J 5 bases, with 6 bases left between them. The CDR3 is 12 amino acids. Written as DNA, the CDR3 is TGTGCCAGCAGTTTACGAGGGGAGACCCAGTACTTC. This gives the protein CASSLRGETQYF.

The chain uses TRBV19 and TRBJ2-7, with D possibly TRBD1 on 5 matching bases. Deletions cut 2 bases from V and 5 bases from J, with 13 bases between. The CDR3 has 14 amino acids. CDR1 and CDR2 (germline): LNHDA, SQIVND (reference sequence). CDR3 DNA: TGTGCCAGTAGTATATCTCCGACAGTCAACGAGCAGTACTTC. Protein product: CASSISPTVNEQYF.

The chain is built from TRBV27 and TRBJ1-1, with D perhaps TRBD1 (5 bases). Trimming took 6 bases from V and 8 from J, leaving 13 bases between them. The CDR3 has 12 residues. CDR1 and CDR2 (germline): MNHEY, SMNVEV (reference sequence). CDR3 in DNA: TGTGCCAGCAGCACTTTGAACAGGGAAGCTTTCTTT. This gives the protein CASSTLNREAFF.

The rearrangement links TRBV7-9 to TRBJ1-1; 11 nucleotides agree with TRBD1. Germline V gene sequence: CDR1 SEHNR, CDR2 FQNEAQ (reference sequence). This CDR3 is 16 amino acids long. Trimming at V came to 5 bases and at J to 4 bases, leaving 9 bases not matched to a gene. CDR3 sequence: CASSPTGTGGGTEAFF. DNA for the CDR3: TGTGCCAGCAGCCCCACCGGGACAGGGGGGGGCACTGAAGCTTTCTTT.

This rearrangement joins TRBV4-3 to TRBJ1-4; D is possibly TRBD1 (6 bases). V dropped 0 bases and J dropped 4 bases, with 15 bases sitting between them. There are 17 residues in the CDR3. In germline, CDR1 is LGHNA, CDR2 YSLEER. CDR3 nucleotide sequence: TGCGCCAGCAGCCAAGATTTGACAGGTCCGAATAATGAAAAACTGTTTTTT. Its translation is CASSQDLTGPNNEKLFF.

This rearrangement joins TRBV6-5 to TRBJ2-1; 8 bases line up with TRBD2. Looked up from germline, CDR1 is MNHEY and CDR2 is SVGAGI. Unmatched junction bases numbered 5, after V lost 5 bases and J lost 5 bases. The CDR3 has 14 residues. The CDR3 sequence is CASSTSGFNNEQFF. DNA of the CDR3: TGTGCCAGCAGTACTAGCGGTTTCAACAATGAGCAGTTCTTC.

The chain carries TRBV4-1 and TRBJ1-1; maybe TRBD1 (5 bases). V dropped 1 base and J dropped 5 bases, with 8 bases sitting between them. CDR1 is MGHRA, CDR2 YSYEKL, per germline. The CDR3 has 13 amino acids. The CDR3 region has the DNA TGCGCCAGCAGCCAAGTAAGGGGAACTGAAGCTTTCTTT. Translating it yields CASSQVRGTEAFF.